Below are 22 T cell receptor beta chains sequenced from a single sample in a study of cytomegalovirus exposure and HLA in healthy donors. The assay was immunoSEQ multiplex PCR, and TCRdb's table has in-frame clones only and misses some. Of some 75,000 clones listed, 90% to 97% are singletons. Sequenced sample: PBMCs. Source of these receptors: a young woman in good health and CMV-seronegative.

This sequence joins TRBV5-1 and TRBJ2-1; TRBD1 aligns across 12 bases. Germline loops: CDR1 SGHRS, CDR2 YFSETQ. V lost 8 bases and J lost 7; bases outside the gene matches: 10. The CDR3 contains 15 residues. As DNA, the CDR3 is TGCGCCAGTATGATACCGGGACAGGGGGCAAATGAGCAGTTCTTC. Encoded protein: CASMIPGQGANEQFF.

The rearrangement uses TRBV28 and TRBJ2-1, with 7 bases identical to TRBD1. From germline, CDR1 is MDHEN and CDR2 SYDVKM. This CDR3 is 15 amino acids long. V lost 8 bases, J lost 3 bases, and 10 bases stayed unmatched. The DNA for the CDR3 is TGTGCCAGCTGGTACCGGGACAGAGACTACAATGAGCAGTTCTTC. Amino acids: CASWYRDRDYNEQFF.

The chain has TRBV10-2 and TRBJ2-5; TRBD2 is a possible D gene (5 bases). The CDR3 extends over 14 amino acids. Trimming took off 4 bases at V and 1 base at J, with 10 bases between the two ends. Germline V gene lookup returns CDR1 WSHSY and CDR2 SAAADI. The CDR3: CASSGPRGQETQYF. CDR3 in DNA: TGCGCCAGCAGTGGTCCTCGGGGCCAAGAGACCCAGTACTTC.

The chain joins TRBV11-2 to TRBJ2-1, with 7 bases lining up with TRBD1. Germline-derived CDR1 and CDR2 are SGHAT and FQNNGV. V trimming: 6 bases; J trimming: 7 bases; junction bases outside the gene matches: 15. This CDR3 spans 16 amino acids. The CDR3: CASSSNQGVDRNEQFF. The CDR3 DNA reads TGTGCCAGCAGTTCTAACCAGGGGGTAGATCGGAATGAGCAGTTCTTC.

The V and J genes are TRBV6-6 and TRBJ2-7, with D perhaps matching TRBD1 (5 bases). The germline CDR1 and CDR2 sequences are MNHNY and SVGAGI (reference sequence). The CDR3 has 16 amino acids. Trimming shortened V by 2 bases and J by 2 bases, and 16 bases separated the two germline ends. CDR3 nucleotides: TGTGCCAGCAGTTACCGGAGACAGCACCCAGCCTACGAGCAGTACTTC. This translates into CASSYRRQHPAYEQYF.

The chain has TRBV13 and TRBJ1-2, with 7 bases lining up with TRBD1. The germline V gene encodes CDR1 PRHDT and CDR2 FYEKMQ (reference sequence). The CDR3 covers 15 residues. V gave up 0 bases and J gave up 4 bases; unmatched junction bases: 5. CDR3 DNA: TGTGCCAGCAGCTTAGGCCGGGGACAGCCCTATGGCTACACCTTC. Translating gives CASSLGRGQPYGYTF.

This chain joins TRBV9 and TRBJ2-1; maybe TRBD1 (5 bases). Trimming stripped 0 bases from V and 6 bases from J, with 16 bases between. The germline gives CDR1 SGDLS, CDR2 YYNGEE. CDR3 length: 16 residues. CDR3 DNA: TGTGCCAGCAGCGTAGTTTCGGTTGAAGGGGTCAATGAGCAGTTCTTC. It codes for CASSVVSVEGVNEQFF.

The gene calls are TRBV4-1 and TRBJ2-5; 8 nucleotides agree with TRBD1. The J call may not be correct, given that the DNA end is closer to TRBJ2-7. This CDR3 region has 15 residues. Germline V lookup: CDR1 MGHRA, CDR2 YSYEKL. CDR3 coding DNA: TGCGCCAGCAGCCCGGGGACAGGAGGACTATACGAGCAGTACTTC. Translation gives CASSPGTGGLYEQYF.

This chain connects TRBV7-6 to TRBJ2-3; D ambiguous. The CDR3 has 14 amino acids. Germline lookup yields CDR1 SGHVS and CDR2 FNYEAQ. The V gene lost 2 bases and the J gene lost 4 bases, with 10 bases spanning the gap. The CDR3: CASSLFLSADTQYF. The CDR3 DNA reads TGTGCCAGCAGCTTATTTTTGTCTGCAGATACGCAGTATTTT.

This sequence joins TRBV30 and TRBJ1-6; TRBD1 matches at 9 bases. This CDR3 comprises 15 residues. Per the germline V gene, CDR1 is GTSNPN and CDR2 is SVGIG (reference sequence). V was pared by 3 bases and J by 10 bases, with 10 bases of the junction left unmatched. This chain's CDR3 is CAWRDWDRVGSPLHF. CDR3 nucleotide sequence: TGTGCCTGGAGGGACTGGGACAGGGTGGGGTCACCCCTCCACTTT. The full variable domain, with the rest looked up from reference TRBV30 and TRBJ1-6, is SQTIHQWPATLVQPVGSPLSLECTVEGTSNPNLYWYRQAAGRGLQLLFYSVGIGQISSEVPQNLSASRPQDRQFILSSKKLLLSDSGFYLCAWRDWDRVGSPLHFGNGTRLTVT.

The chain combines TRBV30 with TRBJ2-3; 9 positions match TRBD2. Trimming removed 2 bases from V and 5 bases from J; junction bases left unmatched: 8. The germline V gene encodes CDR1 GTSNPN and CDR2 SVGIG (reference sequence). This CDR3 is 15 amino acids long. CDR3 sequence: CAWSLAGGEEDTQYF. The DNA for the CDR3 is TGTGCCTGGAGTCTGGCGGGAGGGGAGGAAGATACGCAGTATTTT.

This clone is a singleton in its sample. CDR3 bases: TGCAGCGATGCTGGGACTAGCGGAAACACAGATACGCAGTATTTT. This gives the protein CSDAGTSGNTDTQYF. V gene TRBV29-1 combines with J gene TRBJ2-3; 11 bases agree with TRBD2. CDR1 and CDR2 (germline): SQVTM, ANQGSEA. This CDR3 has 15 amino acids. V was pared by 7 bases and J by 2 bases, with 8 bases of the junction left unmatched.

The chain combines TRBV7-9 with TRBJ2-3; possibly TRBD2 for D (5 bases). CDR1 and CDR2 from the germline V gene are SEHNR and FQNEAQ (reference sequence). The CDR3 has 15 residues. Trimming shortened V by 4 bases and J by 0 bases, and 11 bases separated the two germline ends. CDR3 residues: CASSSRAASTDTQYF. DNA of the CDR3: TGTGCCAGCAGCTCACGAGCGGCAAGCACAGATACGCAGTATTTT.

In its sample, this clone was seen once. CDR3 sequence reads: CASSYSWAGVINEQYF. As DNA, the CDR3 is TGTGCCAGCAGTTACTCGTGGGCGGGAGTGATCAACGAGCAGTACTTC. V usage is TRBV6-5 and J usage is TRBJ2-7, with 7 bases fitting TRBD2. With V trimmed by 0 bases and J by 5 bases, 10 bases remained unmatched. The CDR3 runs to 16 residues. CDR1 is MNHEY and CDR2 is SVGAGI in the germline V gene.

The chain has TRBV4-1 and TRBJ2-1, with 12 nucleotides matching TRBD2. From germline, CDR1 is MGHRA and CDR2 YSYEKL. Trimming at V came to 2 bases and at J to 7 bases, leaving 6 bases not matched to a gene. The CDR3 runs 16 residues. The CDR3 DNA follows: TGCGCCAGCAGCCAACTAGCGGGAGGGATCACGAATGAGCAGTTCTTC. Protein: CASSQLAGGITNEQFF.

The rearrangement joins TRBV11-2 to TRBJ1-3, with D hard to call. CDR1 and CDR2 from the germline V gene are SGHAT and FQNNGV. V lost 2 bases, J lost 0 bases, and 14 bases lay in between. The CDR3 sequence is 17 residues long. CDR3 sequence (DNA): TGTGCCAGCAGCTTAATGAGTTCAGGTACCTCTGGAAACACCATATATTTT. Translating it yields CASSLMSSGTSGNTIYF.

This chain joins TRBV5-1 and TRBJ2-1, with 8 bases lining up with TRBD2. The length of the CDR3 is 15 residues. Germline trimming cut 3 bases from V and 6 bases from J; bases unmatched to any gene: 8. The germline V gene encodes CDR1 SGHRS and CDR2 YFSETQ. In nucleotides, the CDR3 is TGCGCCAGCAGCTCCCCCGGGACTAGTGGCAATGAGCAGTTCTTC. It codes for CASSSPGTSGNEQFF.

This chain uses TRBV7-9 with TRBJ1-2, with 11 bases identical to TRBD1. There are 14 residues in the CDR3. CDR1 and CDR2 (germline): SEHNR, FQNEAQ (reference sequence). V was pared by 5 bases and J by 4 bases, with 3 bases of the junction left unmatched. The CDR3 DNA follows: TGTGCCAGCAGCCTTGGACAGGGGGCCTATGGCTACACCTTC. The encoded protein is CASSLGQGAYGYTF.

Written as DNA, the CDR3 is TGTGCCAGCAGTTACAGAAATCAGCCCCAGCATTTT. Translating it yields CASSYRNQPQHF. The V gene is TRBV27, the J gene TRBJ1-5, with D unclear. The CDR3 loop spans 12 amino acids. The V gene's germline CDR1 is MNHEY and CDR2 SMNVEV (reference sequence). V lost 4 bases to trimming and J lost 4 bases, with 5 bases between them.

The chain employs TRBV18 and TRBJ2-7; D possibly corresponds to TRBD1 (5 bases). The CDR3 extends over 14 amino acids. V was clipped by 0 bases and J by 5 bases, with 11 bases between them. CDR1 is KGHSH and CDR2 is LQKENI in the germline V gene. The DNA for the CDR3 is TGTGCCAGCTCACCACCAGGGGCCTACCACGAGCAGTACTTC. It encodes CASSPPGAYHEQYF.

This clone has just a few counts. V is TRBV2 and J is TRBJ1-6; D not resolved. V lost 6 bases to trimming and J lost 13 bases, with 10 bases between them. The CDR3 has 11 residues. Germline V gives CDR1 SNHLY, CDR2 FYNNEI. The CDR3 here is CASRQYFPLHF. The CDR3 DNA reads TGTGCCAGCAGACAGTATTTCCCCCTCCACTTT.

The chain combines TRBV10-3 with TRBJ1-3; D perhaps matches TRBD1 (5 bases). The germline V gene encodes CDR1 ENHRY and CDR2 SYGVKD. The ends were cut back, 7 bases at V and 4 bases at J, with 11 bases in the middle. The CDR3 is 13 amino acids. The chain's CDR3 is CAINLAGGNTIYF. The CDR3 DNA is TGTGCCATCAACCTGGCAGGGGGAAACACCATATATTTT.